There are many counts of the clone carrying this T cell receptor (beta chain). What it binds is unknown. This CDR3 region has 15 residues. Germline values: CDR1 SGHRS, CDR2 YFSETQ. Trimming took 2 bases from V and 4 from J; bases not matched to a gene: 6. This sample was taken from a study of CD8 T cells in ankylosing spondylitis. The study's findings and limits: One TCR beta motif, made up of several highly homologous variants, appeared characteristic of ankylosing spondylitis blood. Earlier literature documents some of the motif variants in reactive arthritis synovial fluid and blood.

TCRdb re-called the 5' RACE reads with MiXCR, one entry per CDR3 protein. The top ten clones hold about 8.3% of a sample with fewer than 200,000 distinct CDR3 sequences, around 18% of them seen once. This receptor was obtained from a male donor with ankylosing spondylitis or in good health (not recorded which). Sequenced sample: blood, either unsorted or a sorted T cell fraction (not recorded which). The V and J genes are TRBV5-1 and TRBJ2-7, with TRBD2 identical over 10 bases. The CDR3, as DNA: TGCGCCAGCAGCTTACGTAGGACTAGCGGATACGAGCAGTACTTC. This gives the protein CASSLRRTSGYEQYF.